The text below deals with one T cell receptor beta chain. Its antigen is not known. The method was immunoSEQ multiplex PCR; TCRdb's version includes in-frame clones alone and lacks a portion of them. Of fewer than 120,000 clones listed, about 90% are singletons. The V end was cut by 2 bases, the J end by 0 bases, with 10 bases between. The CDR3 runs to 15 residues. Germline V gives CDR1 ENHRY, CDR2 SYGVKD. This specimen comes from a study of T cell responses to AZD1222 COVID-19 vaccine. Overall study findings and caveats: Donors skewed white British and female; clonal diversity was possibly underestimated. Spike-specific TCR breadth and depth both grew after two AZD1222 doses. Among vaccine-associated CD4 TCRs, coverage spanned spike, with dominance at 160-218 and 743-854.

The source is an adult who received the AZD1222 COVID-19 vaccine. The chain is built from TRBV10-3 and TRBJ1-2; no definite D call. Here the sequenced sample was peripheral blood, taken 28 days after the second AZD1222 dose. CDR3 amino acids: CAISEGRRTNYGYTF. CDR3 nucleotide sequence: TGTGCCATCAGTGAGGGGAGAAGGACTAACTATGGCTACACCTTC.